This T cell receptor (beta chain) was recovered during a study of cytomegalovirus exposure and HLA in healthy donors. Study at large: As released early, the data held roughly 85 million unique TCRs from HLA-typed donors.

It was with 60 Vbeta and 13 Jbeta primers that the PCR ran. The data were produced by immunoSEQ multiplex PCR, yet TCRdb's version contains in-frame clones alone and is incomplete. The data hold roughly 140,000 clones, with around 80% observed a single time. Study results and caveats: In an earlier analysis, in 540 or so donors, most V segments appeared productive either ~87% or ~30% of the time.

As for the donors, each was a healthy bone marrow donor. Each donor was nominally healthy when sampled (though unrecorded immune exposures were likely). The V segment lost 2 bases and the J segment 4 bases; nucleotides outside the gene matches: 3. There are 15 residues in the CDR3. From germline, CDR1 is KGHSH and CDR2 LQKENI. In the case of this clone: The antigen is unknown.

The TCR sequence derives from a man aged 40-49 years in good health and CMV-seronegative. Sequenced sample: PBMCs. This sequence joins TRBV18 and TRBJ2-7; 12 nucleotides line up with TRBD2. The DNA of the CDR3 is TGTGCCAGCTCACCAACGGGACTAGCGGGTTACGAGCAGTACTTC. Amino acids: CASSPTGLAGYEQYF.